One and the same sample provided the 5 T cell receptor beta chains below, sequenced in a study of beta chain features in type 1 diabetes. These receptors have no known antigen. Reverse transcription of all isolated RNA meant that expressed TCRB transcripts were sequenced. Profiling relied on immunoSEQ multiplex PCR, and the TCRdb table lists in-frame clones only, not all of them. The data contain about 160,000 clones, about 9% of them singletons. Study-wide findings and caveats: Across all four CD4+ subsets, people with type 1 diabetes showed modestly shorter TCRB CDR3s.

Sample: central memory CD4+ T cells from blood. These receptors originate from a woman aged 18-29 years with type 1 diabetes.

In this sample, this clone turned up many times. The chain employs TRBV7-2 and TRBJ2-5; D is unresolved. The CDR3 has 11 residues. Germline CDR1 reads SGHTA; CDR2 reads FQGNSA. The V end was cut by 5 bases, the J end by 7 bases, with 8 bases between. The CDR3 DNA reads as TGTGCCAGCAGCCCCCAGATGACCCAGTACTTC. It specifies CASSPQMTQYF.

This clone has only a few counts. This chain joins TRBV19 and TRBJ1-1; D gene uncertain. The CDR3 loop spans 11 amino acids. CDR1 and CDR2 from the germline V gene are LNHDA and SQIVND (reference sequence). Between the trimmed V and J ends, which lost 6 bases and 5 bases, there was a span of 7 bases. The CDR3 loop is CASRRETEAFF. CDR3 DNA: TGTGCCAGTAGAAGAGAGACTGAAGCTTTCTTT.

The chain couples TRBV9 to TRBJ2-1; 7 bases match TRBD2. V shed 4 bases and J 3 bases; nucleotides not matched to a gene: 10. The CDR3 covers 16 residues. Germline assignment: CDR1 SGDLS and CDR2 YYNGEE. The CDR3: CASSPIAGGIYNEQFF. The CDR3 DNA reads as TGTGCCAGCAGCCCAATAGCGGGTGGAATCTACAATGAGCAGTTCTTC.

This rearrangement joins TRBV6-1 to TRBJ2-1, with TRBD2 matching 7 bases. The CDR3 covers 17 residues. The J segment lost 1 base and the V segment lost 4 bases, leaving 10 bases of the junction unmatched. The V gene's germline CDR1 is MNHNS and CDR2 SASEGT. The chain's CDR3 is CASSGGILSGSYNEQFF. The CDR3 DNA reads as TGTGCCAGCAGTGGAGGGATCCTTAGCGGGTCCTACAATGAGCAGTTCTTC.

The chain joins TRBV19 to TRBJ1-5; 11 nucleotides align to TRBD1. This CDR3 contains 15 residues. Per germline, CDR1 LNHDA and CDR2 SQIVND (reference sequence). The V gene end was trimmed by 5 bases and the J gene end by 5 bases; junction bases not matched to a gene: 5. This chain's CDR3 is CASSSRTGGDQPQHF. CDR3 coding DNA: TGTGCCAGTAGTTCCCGGACAGGGGGCGATCAGCCCCAGCATTTT.